The 18 T cell receptor beta chains listed next were all sequenced from one sample in a study of vaccination and CD4 T cells after COVID-19. Time point defined: late sampling 161 to 241 days after vaccination in a few convalescent patients. Treatment specified: roughly nine-day PBMC culture with coronavirus spike peptide pools or control peptides (ViraFEST assay). No antigen has been assigned to these receptors. Cultured CD4+ T cell DNA underwent sequencing with the Oncomine TCR Beta short-read assay. TCRdb recomputed calls from the PCR reads with MiXCR, one row per CDR3 protein. The data contain about 21,000 distinct CDR3 sequences, about 43% of them seen just once; the ten biggest clones take up around an eighth. The source material was CD4+ T cells from blood, cultured in vitro, sampled about 7 months after SARS-CoV-2 vaccination. These receptors originate from a human donor who had recovered from COVID-19.

This chain joins TRBV20-1 and TRBJ2-5, with TRBD2 matching 13 bases. V shed 5 bases and J 2 bases; nucleotides not matched to a gene: 8. Per the germline V gene, CDR1 is DFQATT and CDR2 is SNEGSKA (reference sequence). The CDR3 is made up of 16 amino acids. The CDR3 DNA follows: TGCAGTGCTCGACTAGCGGGAGGTTGGGAGCAAGAGACCCAGTACTTC. Translating gives CSARLAGGWEQETQYF.

This clonotype was seen a few times. This chain connects TRBV6-1 to TRBJ1-2; D ambiguous. CDR1 is MNHNS, CDR2 SASEGT, per germline. Trimming stripped 5 bases from V and 8 bases from J, with 12 bases between. The CDR3 is 12 residues long. CDR3 protein: CASSKDLTGYTF. DNA for the CDR3: TGTGCCAGCAGTAAGGACCTAACGGGCTACACCTTC.

The chain joins TRBV7-9 to TRBJ2-7; 7 bases are a match to TRBD1. V trimming: 5 bases; J trimming: 7 bases; junction bases outside the gene matches: 11. Germline-derived CDR1 and CDR2 are SEHNR and FQNEAQ (reference sequence). This CDR3 is built from 14 residues. CDR3 nucleotides: TGTGCCAGCAGCCTCCGACAGGGCGAGGATGAGCAGTACTTC. Translation gives CASSLRQGEDEQYF. Full variable domain (rest looked up from reference TRBV7-9 and TRBJ2-7): DTGVSQNPRHKITKRGQNVTFRCDPISEHNRLYWYRQTLGQGPEFLTYFQNEAQLEKSRLLSDRFSAERPKGSFSTLEIQRTEQGDSAMYLCASSLRQGEDEQYFGPGTRLTVT.

CDR3 in amino acids: CASSLGGPLHF. The CDR3 DNA reads TGTGCCAGCAGCTTAGGGGGGCCCCTCCACTTT. The chain employs TRBV7-9 and TRBJ1-6; possible D gene TRBD1, 5 bases. Germline-derived CDR1 and CDR2 are SEHNR and FQNEAQ (reference sequence). The CDR3 has 11 residues. The V end lost 1 base, the J end lost 13 bases, and 5 bases lay between the germline ends.

The chain has TRBV6-5 and TRBJ2-3; unclear D gene. The CDR3 is made up of 14 amino acids. Trimming stripped 4 bases from V and 3 bases from J, with 11 bases between. In germline, CDR1 is MNHEY, CDR2 SVGAGI. CDR3 in amino acids: CASSLGLGTDTQYF. The CDR3 coding sequence is TGTGCCAGCAGTTTGGGGTTAGGGACAGATACGCAGTATTTT.

This clonotype has just a few counts. The chain's CDR3 is CASSSRTAPPYF. The CDR3 DNA sequence: TGTGCCAGCAGTTCGAGGACTGCCCCCCCCTACTTC. The rearrangement uses TRBV6-5 and TRBJ2-7; weak D call: TRBD2 (5 bases). The germline gives CDR1 MNHEY, CDR2 SVGAGI. Trimming removed 4 bases from V and 13 bases from J, with 17 bases in between. The CDR3 runs to 12 residues.

In nucleotides, the CDR3 is TGCAGTGCTAGTTATGGGAGGGGCTACGAGCAGTACTTC. Its translation is CSASYGRGYEQYF. The chain employs TRBV20-1 and TRBJ2-7, with TRBD2 matching 7 bases. The germline V gene has CDR1 DFQATT and CDR2 SNEGSKA (reference sequence). The V gene end was trimmed by 3 bases and the J gene end by 3 bases; junction bases not matched to a gene: 5. The CDR3 is 13 residues long.

The chain carries TRBV6-1 and TRBJ2-7; 11 positions agree with TRBD2. Germline CDR1 reads MNHNS; CDR2 reads SASEGT. The CDR3 totals 16 residues. V was pared by 6 bases and J by 9 bases, with 16 bases of the junction left unmatched. The CDR3 region is CASRRFSGTSGAGQYF. The CDR3 region has the DNA TGTGCCAGCAGAAGGTTTTCCGGGACTAGCGGAGCTGGGCAGTACTTC.

The chain combines TRBV20-1 with TRBJ2-1, with 9 positions matching TRBD2. With V trimmed by 6 bases and J by 8 bases, 14 bases remained unmatched. The germline V gene encodes CDR1 DFQATT and CDR2 SNEGSKA (reference sequence). The CDR3 contains 15 residues. The CDR3 nucleotides read TGCAGTGCCCAGGCTGGGCGGGGGGGCCTCGATGAGCAGTTCTTC. It codes for CSAQAGRGGLDEQFF.

The V gene is TRBV2, the J gene TRBJ1-5; D is perhaps TRBD1 (5 bases). Trimming removed 4 bases at V and 3 bases at J, with 13 bases between. This CDR3 has 15 amino acids. In germline, CDR1 is SNHLY, CDR2 FYNNEI. The CDR3 protein is CASSGDGASNQPQHF. DNA of the CDR3: TGTGCCAGCAGTGGGGATGGGGCCTCCAATCAGCCCCAGCATTTT. Filled out from reference TRBV2 and TRBJ1-5, the complete variable domain reads EPEVTQTPSHQVTQMGQEVILRCVPISNHLYFYWYRQILGQKVEFLVSFYNNEISEKSEIFDDQFSVERPDGSNFTLKIRSTKLEDSAMYFCASSGDGASNQPQHFGDGTRLSIL.

This clonotype was detected a few times. This chain uses TRBV7-9 with TRBJ2-3, with 9 nucleotides matching TRBD2. Trimming cost V 3 bases and J 3 bases; bases outside gene matches: 1. The CDR3 runs 14 residues. From germline, CDR1 is SEHNR and CDR2 FQNEAQ (reference sequence). In DNA, the CDR3 is TGTGCCAGCAGCTTGGGACTAGCTACAGATACGCAGTATTTT. Protein: CASSLGLATDTQYF.

The genes are TRBV7-8 and TRBJ1-2; perhaps TRBD1 as D (6 bases). The V gene lost 2 bases and the J gene lost 1 base, with 20 bases spanning the gap. CDR1 and CDR2 from the germline V gene are SGHVS and FQNEAQ. The CDR3 is 18 amino acids. CDR3 nucleotides: TGTGCCAGCAGCTTACGGGTGGTGAAGGGGGAGTTTAACTATGGCTACACCTTC. It translates to CASSLRVVKGEFNYGYTF.

Worth noting for this clonotype: Compared with germline, one end of the junction differs, possibly owing to a read error. The rearrangement links TRBV6-1 to TRBJ1-5; a weak D match, TRBD1 (6 bases). Per the germline V gene, CDR1 is MNHNS and CDR2 is SASEGT. There are 14 residues in the CDR3. The CDR3, as DNA: TGTGTCAGCAGTCAACAGGGAAACAATCAGCCCCAGCATTTT. Residues: CVSSQQGNNQPQHF.

As DNA, the CDR3 is TGTGCCAGCAACAGGGGGCAAACGGGGCAAGAGACCCAGTACTTC. Its protein product is CASNRGQTGQETQYF. The chain employs TRBV2 and TRBJ2-5; 9 bases are shared with TRBD1. V shed 7 bases and J 2 bases; nucleotides not matched to a gene: 8. CDR1 and CDR2 (germline): SNHLY, FYNNEI. The CDR3 extends over 15 amino acids.

This clonotype turned up a few times. The chain uses TRBV7-2 and TRBJ1-2, with TRBD1 identical over 12 bases. The CDR3 is made up of 17 amino acids. V lost 1 base, J lost 5 bases, and 8 bases stayed unmatched. Germline lookup yields CDR1 SGHTA and CDR2 FQGNSA. The CDR3 DNA reads TGTGCCAGCAGCTTAGTACCGGGACAGGGGGCGCAATATGGCTACACCTTC. It translates to CASSLVPGQGAQYGYTF.

This clonotype was picked up a small number of times. This chain uses TRBV7-2 with TRBJ2-1, with 10 bases fitting TRBD2. In germline, CDR1 is SGHTA, CDR2 FQGNSA. This CDR3 has 15 residues. V lost 1 base, J lost 4 bases, and 1 base stayed unmatched. This chain's CDR3 is CASSLDSGGYNEQFF. The CDR3 DNA reads as TGTGCCAGCAGCTTAGATAGCGGGGGGTACAATGAGCAGTTCTTC.

The rearrangement joins TRBV20-1 to TRBJ2-7; 7 bases fit TRBD2. Germline V gene sequence: CDR1 DFQATT, CDR2 SNEGSKA (reference sequence). The CDR3 totals 12 residues. V lost 6 bases and J lost 3; bases outside the gene matches: 5. The CDR3: CSAGGSRYEQYF. The DNA of the CDR3 is TGCAGTGCAGGCGGGAGCCGCTACGAGCAGTACTTC.

This rearrangement joins TRBV20-1 to TRBJ2-1; D is unclear. CDR1 and CDR2 (germline): DFQATT, SNEGSKA (reference sequence). Trimming pared 2 bases from V and 6 bases from J, leaving 14 bases between. This CDR3 region has 14 residues. CDR3 coding DNA: TGCAGTGCTAGACTGTGGACCCGAGCCAATGAGCAGTTCTTC. It codes for CSARLWTRANEQFF.